Presented here are 23 T cell receptor beta chains from one specimen sequenced in a study of CD8+CD57+ T cells in acquired aplastic anemia. It was genomic DNA that served as the template for profiling TCR beta VDJ and CDR3. MiXCR, run by TCRdb on the reads, gives a single entry per CDR3 protein. The table lists some 120,000 distinct CDR3 sequences, more than 40% of them singletons, with 2.5% to 3% in the top ten. Sequenced: sorted CD4+, CD8+, or CD8+CD57+ T cells (not recorded which) from PBMCs. Receptor source: a human donor in good health, serving as a control.

V is TRBV12-1 and J is TRBJ1-2. TRBV12-1 has pseudogene status. The CDR3 has 15 amino acids. CDR3 bases: TGTGCCAGCAGCCTAACGAACCACGGGGTGGGGGGCTACACCTTC. Encoded protein: CASSLTNHGVGGYTF.

The chain employs TRBV2 and TRBJ1-1; TRBD1 agrees at 8 bases. This CDR3 region has 15 residues. The germline V gene has CDR1 SNHLY and CDR2 FYNNEI. The V segment lost 7 bases and the J segment 4 bases; nucleotides outside the gene matches: 11. The DNA for the CDR3 is TGTGCCAGCACACCGGGACAGGTTCGGTCCACTGAAGCTTTCTTT. Its translation is CASTPGQVRSTEAFF.

This clonotype showed up many times. This chain links TRBV19 with TRBJ2-5; no definite D call. This CDR3 spans 11 amino acids. Germline V gene lookup returns CDR1 LNHDA and CDR2 SQIVND (reference sequence). V lost 5 bases to trimming and J lost 11 bases, with 12 bases between them. The CDR3 DNA follows: TGTGCCAGTAGTTCCGGCTGGCGACAGTACTTC. Translated, it gives CASSSGWRQYF.

The sample holds many counts of this clonotype. This chain connects TRBV10-3 to TRBJ1-1; D is ambiguous. The V gene's germline CDR1 is ENHRY and CDR2 SYGVKD. The CDR3 spans 14 residues. Trimming stripped 5 bases from V and 0 bases from J, with 10 bases between. The CDR3 DNA follows: TGTGCCATCAGTCCTGACGGGTTGAACACTGAAGCTTTCTTT. It codes for CAISPDGLNTEAFF.

This chain connects TRBV9 to TRBJ2-3; D gene ambiguous. The V end was cut by 0 bases, the J end by 0 bases, with 8 bases between. CDR1 and CDR2 from the germline V gene are SGDLS and YYNGEE. The CDR3 consists of 15 residues. The CDR3 protein is CASSVVGSSTDTQYF. Written as DNA, the CDR3 is TGTGCCAGCAGCGTAGTTGGCAGTAGCACAGATACGCAGTATTTT.

This chain links TRBV29-1 with TRBJ2-7; possible D gene TRBD1, 5 bases. The CDR3 sequence is 12 residues long. V lost 4 bases and J 3 bases, leaving 10 bases between the germline ends. Germline V lookup: CDR1 SQVTM, CDR2 ANQGSEA. In nucleotides, the CDR3 is TGCAGCGTTGTCGACAGAGGCTACGAGCAGTACTTC. Amino acids: CSVVDRGYEQYF.

The rearrangement joins TRBV7-8 to TRBJ2-3; TRBD1 is a possible D gene (6 bases). The CDR3 contains 15 residues. Germline V gene lookup returns CDR1 SGHVS and CDR2 FQNEAQ. V was clipped by 3 bases and J by 7 bases, with 17 bases between them. CDR3 nucleotides: TGTGCCAGCAGCTTGGGGACACGAGATCGGCATACGCAGTATTTT. Translating it yields CASSLGTRDRHTQYF. Using reference TRBV7-8 and TRBJ2-3 for the parts outside the CDR3, the full variable domain is GAGVSQSPRYKVAKRGQDVALRCDPISGHVSLFWYQQALGQGPEFLTYFQNEAQLDKSGLPSDRFFAERPEGSVSTLKIQRTQQEDSAVYLCASSLGTRDRHTQYFGPGTRLTVL.

This clonotype rates as medium-sized (0.01 to 0.1%). This rearrangement joins TRBV10-3 to TRBJ2-7; possible D gene TRBD1, 5 bases. V lost 2 bases and J lost 7, with 12 bases in between. This CDR3 has 13 amino acids. Per the germline V gene, CDR1 is ENHRY and CDR2 is SYGVKD. CDR3 coding DNA: TGTGCCATCAGTGAGAACGACAGTCGTGAGCAGTACTTC. This codes for CAISENDSREQYF.

V and J are TRBV7-2 and TRBJ2-7; no clear D gene. This CDR3 has 15 amino acids. The V gene lost 1 base and the J gene lost 0 bases, with 10 bases spanning the gap. Looked up from germline, CDR1 is SGHTA and CDR2 is FQGNSA. This chain's CDR3 is CASSLVHLNSYEQYF. The CDR3 nucleotides read TGTGCCAGCAGCTTAGTACACCTAAACTCCTACGAGCAGTACTTC.

This clonotype was seen ten or more times. The chain is built from TRBV6-5 and TRBJ1-1; D ambiguous. Germline V gene lookup returns CDR1 MNHEY and CDR2 SVGAGI. This CDR3 region has 13 residues. V dropped 6 bases and J dropped 1 base, with 9 bases sitting between them. The CDR3 sequence is CASRSSPNTEAFF. CDR3 nucleotides: TGTGCCAGCAGGAGTTCCCCGAACACTGAAGCTTTCTTT.

The V and J genes are TRBV24-1 and TRBJ2-7; D call uncertain. The germline V gene encodes CDR1 KGHDR and CDR2 SFDVKD. V lost 2 bases to trimming and J lost 9 bases, with 7 bases between them. The CDR3 sequence is 11 residues long. CDR3 in DNA: TGTGCCACCAGTGATTGGGAAGGGCAGTACTTC. This gives the protein CATSDWEGQYF.

V gene TRBV2 combines with J gene TRBJ2-3; 15 bases map to TRBD2. The CDR3 sequence is 18 residues long. V lost 6 bases to trimming and J lost 8 bases; unmatched junction nucleotides: 15. Germline loops: CDR1 SNHLY, CDR2 FYNNEI. The CDR3 spells CASSAGLAGGHSQGTQYF. The CDR3 DNA reads TGTGCCAGCAGCGCCGGACTAGCGGGGGGGCACTCACAGGGTACGCAGTATTTT.

The chain carries TRBV9 and TRBJ1-1; D is unresolved. Germline V gene lookup returns CDR1 SGDLS and CDR2 YYNGEE. This CDR3 is built from 13 residues. V gave up 4 bases and J gave up 11 bases, with 18 bases separating them. Here the CDR3 reads CASSPDRQKGAFF. In DNA form, the CDR3 reads TGTGCCAGCAGCCCGGACCGGCAGAAGGGTGCTTTCTTT.

This clonotype occurred many times. The chain employs TRBV11-2 and TRBJ2-7, with 13 bases identical to TRBD2. The CDR3 is made up of 16 amino acids. Germline V gene sequence: CDR1 SGHAT, CDR2 FQNNGV. Trimming at V came to 5 bases and at J to 6 bases, leaving 10 bases not matched to a gene. The CDR3 sequence: CASSATSGGALGEQYF. In DNA form, the CDR3 reads TGTGCCAGCAGCGCTACTAGCGGGGGGGCCTTGGGCGAGCAGTACTTC.

There are a few counts of this clonotype. The chain recombines TRBV29-1 with TRBJ2-3; the D gene is possibly TRBD2 (5 bases). This CDR3 region has 14 residues. Germline CDR1 reads SQVTM; CDR2 reads ANQGSEA. Deletions cut 3 bases from V and 2 bases from J, with 12 bases between. CDR3 nucleotide sequence: TGCAGCGTTGAGGGAGACTATTCCACAGATACGCAGTATTTT. Translating it yields CSVEGDYSTDTQYF.

A note on this clonotype: Since the CDR3 does not end with the conserved phenylalanine or tryptophan, this likely comes from a read error. The genes are TRBV6-1 and TRBJ2-2; weak D call: TRBD2 (6 bases). There are 15 residues in the CDR3. CDR1 and CDR2 (germline): MNHNS, SASEGT. V was trimmed by 8 bases and J by 7 bases, leaving 20 bases between them. CDR3 amino acids: CASEEGGGRGGELFL. CDR3 bases: TGTGCCAGCGAGGAAGGTGGAGGGCGAGGCGGGGAGCTGTTTCTT.

On this clonotype: The germline gene is not matched at one end of the junction; a read error may be the cause. The chain has TRBV11-3 and TRBJ2-5, with unresolved D. The CDR3 has 13 residues. In germline, CDR1 is SGHNT, CDR2 YENEEA. CDR3 amino acids: CASSLVMFETQYF. CDR3 DNA: TGCGCCAGCAGCCTTGTCATGTTTGAGACCCAGTACTTC.

The chain carries TRBV18 and TRBJ1-1; D might be TRBD1 (5 bases). In germline, CDR1 is KGHSH, CDR2 LQKENI. The CDR3 is 14 amino acids. The ends were cut back, 3 bases at V and 4 bases at J, with 12 bases in the middle. The CDR3 DNA follows: TGTGCCAGCTCACCGCAGGGTCTTACCACTGAAGCTTTCTTT. It encodes CASSPQGLTTEAFF.

Ten or more counts support this clonotype. This chain links TRBV3-1 with TRBJ2-1; no reliable D call. CDR1 and CDR2 (germline): LGHDT, YNNKEL (reference sequence). Trimming removed 4 bases from V and 3 bases from J, with 4 bases in between. The CDR3 contains 12 residues. The CDR3 spells CASSLIYNEQFF. CDR3 DNA: TGTGCCAGCAGCCTCATCTACAATGAGCAGTTCTTC.

CDR3 in DNA: TGTGCCAGCAGCTTAGACAGGGCCAACGGGGGCTACACCTTC. Translating gives CASSLDRANGGYTF. The chain uses TRBV7-2 and TRBJ1-2, with a weak D call TRBD1 (6 bases). Germline lookup yields CDR1 SGHTA and CDR2 FQGNSA. Between the trimmed V and J ends, which lost 1 base and 8 bases, there was a span of 14 bases. The CDR3 has 14 residues. The entire variable domain, with the rest obtained from reference TRBV7-2 and TRBJ1-2, is as follows: GAGVSQSPSNKVTEKGKDVELRCDPISGHTALYWYRQSLGQGLEFLIYFQGNSAPDKSGLPSDRFSAERTGGSVSTLTIQRTQQEDSAVYLCASSLDRANGGYTFGSGTRLTVV.

As to this clonotype: The junction departs from germline at one end; a sequencing error may be responsible. J is TRBJ1-6 and V is TRBV5-5; perhaps TRBD1 as D (5 bases). Germline CDR1 reads SGHKS; CDR2 reads YYEKEE (reference sequence). The CDR3 has 14 amino acids. CDR3 DNA: TGTGCCAGCAGCTTGGCAGGGACCAATTCACCTCTCCACTTT. The encoded protein is CASSLAGTNSPLHF.

This clonotype appeared many times. The chain links TRBV6-9 to TRBJ2-6, with D maybe TRBD1 (6 bases). V lost 5 bases and J lost 2, with 10 bases in between. The CDR3 sequence is 15 residues long. Germline assignment: CDR1 MNHGY and CDR2 SVAAGI. The DNA of the CDR3 is TGTGCCAGCAGTACACCAGGGGCTGGGGCCAACGTCCTGACTTTC. Encoded protein: CASSTPGAGANVLTF.

The chain couples TRBV7-3 to TRBJ2-3, with D maybe TRBD2 (5 bases). The CDR3 runs to 16 residues. Germline CDR1 is SGHTA and CDR2 is FQGTGA. The V end lost 1 base, the J end lost 1 base, and 12 bases lay between the germline ends. The CDR3 DNA reads as TGTGCCAGCAGCTTAAGGAGGCTAGTGGGCACAGATACGCAGTATTTT. Amino acid sequence: CASSLRRLVGTDTQYF.